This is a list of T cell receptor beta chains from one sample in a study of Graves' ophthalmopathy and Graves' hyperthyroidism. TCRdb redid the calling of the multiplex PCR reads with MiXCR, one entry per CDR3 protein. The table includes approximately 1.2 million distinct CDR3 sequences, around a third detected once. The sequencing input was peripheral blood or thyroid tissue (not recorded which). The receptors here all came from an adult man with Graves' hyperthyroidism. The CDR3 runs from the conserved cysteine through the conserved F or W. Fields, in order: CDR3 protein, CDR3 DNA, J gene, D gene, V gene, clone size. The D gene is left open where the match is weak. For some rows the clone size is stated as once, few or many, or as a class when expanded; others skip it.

cdr3_aa: CASSDGGGLGETQYF; cdr3_nt: TGCGCCAGCAGTGATGGCGGGGGGCTTGGAGAGACCCAGTACTTC; j_call: TRBJ2-5; d_call: TRBD2; v_call: TRBV10-1; clone_size: many
cdr3_aa: CASSYATEGYTF; cdr3_nt: TGTGCCAGCAGTTACGCGACCGAGGGCTACACCTTC; j_call: TRBJ1-2; d_call: .; v_call: TRBV10-3; clone_size: .
cdr3_aa: CASSFDRGRNGYTF; cdr3_nt: TGTGCCAGCAGCTTCGACAGGGGGCGCAATGGCTACACCTTC; j_call: TRBJ1-2; d_call: TRBD1; v_call: TRBV7-2; clone_size: .
cdr3_aa: CASSITGAEAFF; cdr3_nt: TGTGCCAGTAGTATCACCGGGGCGGAAGCTTTCTTT; j_call: TRBJ1-1; d_call: .; v_call: TRBV19; clone_size: many
cdr3_aa: CASSRRETSVDEQYF; cdr3_nt: TGTGCCAGCAGCCGAAGAGAGACTAGCGTCGACGAGCAGTACTTC; j_call: TRBJ2-7; d_call: TRBD2; v_call: TRBV7-8; clone_size: many
cdr3_aa: CASTEQGNYGYTF; cdr3_nt: TGTGCCAGTACCGAACAGGGAAACTATGGCTACACCTTC; j_call: TRBJ1-2; d_call: .; v_call: TRBV19; clone_size: .
cdr3_aa: CASSFRDRKYQPQHF; cdr3_nt: TGCGCCAGCAGCTTCCGGGACAGAAAATATCAGCCCCAGCATTTT; j_call: TRBJ1-5; d_call: TRBD1; v_call: TRBV4-1; clone_size: .
cdr3_aa: CATETGDRTGELFF; cdr3_nt: TGTGCCACCGAAACAGGGGATCGCACCGGGGAGCTGTTTTTT; j_call: TRBJ2-2; d_call: TRBD1; v_call: TRBV6-5; clone_size: .
cdr3_aa: CATSTGTGVNYGYTF; cdr3_nt: TGTGCCACCAGCACGGGGACAGGGGTGAACTATGGCTACACCTTC; j_call: TRBJ1-2; d_call: TRBD1; v_call: TRBV15; clone_size: .
cdr3_aa: CAISRGQGVGTEAFF; cdr3_nt: TGTGCCATCAGTCGGGGACAGGGGGTTGGCACTGAAGCTTTCTTT; j_call: TRBJ1-1; d_call: TRBD1; v_call: TRBV10-3; clone_size: many
cdr3_aa: CASSPQVERTPLHF; cdr3_nt: TGTGCCAGCAGCCCCCAGGTTGAGAGAACACCCCTCCACTTT; j_call: TRBJ1-6; d_call: .; v_call: TRBV7-2; clone_size: .
cdr3_aa: CASSREGAETQYF; cdr3_nt: TGTGCCAGCAGTCGAGAGGGGGCAGAGACCCAGTACTTC; j_call: TRBJ2-5; d_call: TRBD1; v_call: TRBV7-2; clone_size: .
cdr3_aa: CASSQAGTEYYGELFF; cdr3_nt: TGCGCCAGCAGCCAAGCCGGGACAGAGTATTACGGGGAGCTGTTTTTT; j_call: TRBJ2-2; d_call: TRBD1; v_call: TRBV7-9; clone_size: .
cdr3_aa: CASSPIQGGEQYF; cdr3_nt: TGTGCCAGCAGCCCAATACAGGGGGGCGAGCAGTACTTC; j_call: TRBJ2-7; d_call: TRBD1; v_call: TRBV7-9; clone_size: .
cdr3_aa: CSARSTGGDEKLFF; cdr3_nt: TGCAGTGCTAGATCGACAGGGGGAGATGAAAAACTGTTTTTT; j_call: TRBJ1-4; d_call: TRBD1; v_call: TRBV20-1; clone_size: .
cdr3_aa: CASSDAGELFF; cdr3_nt: TGTGCCAGCTCCGACGCCGGGGAGCTGTTTTTT; j_call: TRBJ2-2; d_call: .; v_call: TRBV18; clone_size: .
cdr3_aa: CASTREGSYEKLFF; cdr3_nt: TGTGCCAGCACCAGGGAAGGGTCTTACGAAAAACTGTTTTTT; j_call: TRBJ1-4; d_call: .; v_call: TRBV5-8; clone_size: few
cdr3_aa: CASTTGTSPLHF; cdr3_nt: TGTGCCAGCACGACAGGGACTTCACCCCTCCACTTT; j_call: TRBJ1-6; d_call: TRBD1; v_call: TRBV25-1; clone_size: .
cdr3_aa: CASSLGTEWNQPQHF; cdr3_nt: TGTGCCAGCAGCTTGGGGACAGAATGGAATCAGCCCCAGCATTTT; j_call: TRBJ1-5; d_call: TRBD1; v_call: TRBV7-9; clone_size: many
cdr3_aa: CASRRVETQYF; cdr3_nt: TGTGCCAGCAGACGAGTGGAGACCCAGTACTTC; j_call: TRBJ2-5; d_call: .; v_call: TRBV7-2; clone_size: many
cdr3_aa: CASSQTSFYEQYF; cdr3_nt: TGCGCCAGCAGCCAGACTAGCTTTTACGAGCAGTACTTC; j_call: TRBJ2-7; d_call: TRBD2; v_call: TRBV4-1; clone_size: .
cdr3_aa: CASSIPKTGILRNTEAFF; cdr3_nt: TGTGCCAGTAGTATTCCCAAGACAGGTATCCTAAGGAACACTGAAGCTTTCTTT; j_call: TRBJ1-1; d_call: .; v_call: TRBV19; clone_size: few
cdr3_aa: CASSLGYGSPLHF; cdr3_nt: TGTGCCAGCAGCTTAGGGTACGGTTCACCCCTCCACTTT; j_call: TRBJ1-6; d_call: .; v_call: TRBV7-6; clone_size: many
cdr3_aa: CASSEGLDNVLTF; cdr3_nt: TGCGCCAGCAGTGAAGGGCTAGACAACGTCCTGACTTTC; j_call: TRBJ2-6; d_call: .; v_call: TRBV10-1; clone_size: .
cdr3_aa: CASSPYTDRGGAEAFF; cdr3_nt: TGTGCCAGCAGTCCCTATACGGACAGGGGAGGGGCTGAAGCTTTCTTT; j_call: TRBJ1-1; d_call: TRBD1; v_call: TRBV14; clone_size: .
cdr3_aa: CASSPLRGRPRETQYF; cdr3_nt: TGTGCCAGCAGTCCCCTCCGAGGCCGCCCTCGAGAGACCCAGTACTTC; j_call: TRBJ2-5; d_call: .; v_call: TRBV2; clone_size: .
cdr3_aa: CATSLGSWLQGLSQPQHF; cdr3_nt: TGTGCCACCAGTCTGGGAAGTTGGTTACAGGGCCTGAGTCAGCCCCAGCATTTT; j_call: TRBJ1-5; d_call: .; v_call: TRBV24-1; clone_size: few
cdr3_aa: CATCQGWSEAFF; cdr3_nt: TGTGCCACGTGCCAGGGTTGGTCTGAAGCTTTCTTT; j_call: TRBJ1-1; d_call: .; v_call: TRBV5-8; clone_size: few
cdr3_aa: CATSRDFGHTEAFF; cdr3_nt: TGTGCCACCAGCAGAGACTTCGGACACACTGAAGCTTTCTTT; j_call: TRBJ1-1; d_call: .; v_call: TRBV15; clone_size: many
cdr3_aa: CASSLQSGRLSYEQYF; cdr3_nt: TGTGCCAGCAGCTTACAGTCTGGGAGACTTTCCTACGAGCAGTACTTC; j_call: TRBJ2-7; d_call: .; v_call: TRBV7-2; clone_size: many
cdr3_aa: CASSYSTAGGWYEQYF; cdr3_nt: TGTGCCAGCAGTTACTCGACTGCGGGAGGCTGGTACGAGCAGTACTTC; j_call: TRBJ2-7; d_call: TRBD2; v_call: TRBV6-6; clone_size: .
cdr3_aa: CASRRQGNYEQYF; cdr3_nt: TGTGCCAGTAGAAGACAGGGGAACTACGAGCAGTACTTC; j_call: TRBJ2-7; d_call: TRBD1; v_call: TRBV19; clone_size: many
cdr3_aa: CSAPVASGTQYF; cdr3_nt: TGCAGTGCACCGGTGGCTAGCGGGACCCAGTACTTC; j_call: TRBJ2-5; d_call: TRBD2; v_call: TRBV20-1; clone_size: .
cdr3_aa: CASSPGDRTDTQYF; cdr3_nt: TGTGCCAGCAGCCCGGGGGACCGAACAGATACGCAGTATTTT; j_call: TRBJ2-3; d_call: .; v_call: TRBV7-3; clone_size: few
cdr3_aa: CAWSGTRDNQPQHF; cdr3_nt: TGTGCCTGGAGTGGCACCCGCGACAATCAGCCCCAGCATTTT; j_call: TRBJ1-5; d_call: .; v_call: TRBV30; clone_size: .
cdr3_aa: CASSQEPDNQPQHF; cdr3_nt: TGCGCCAGCAGCCAAGAGCCAGATAATCAGCCCCAGCATTTT; j_call: TRBJ1-5; d_call: .; v_call: TRBV4-1; clone_size: .
cdr3_aa: CASTKGAGCYEQYF; cdr3_nt: TGTGCCAGCACCAAGGGGGCAGGTTGCTACGAGCAGTACTTC; j_call: TRBJ2-7; d_call: TRBD1; v_call: TRBV7-7; clone_size: .
cdr3_aa: CASSTQGQHNQPQHF; cdr3_nt: TGTGCCAGCAGCACCCAGGGACAGCACAATCAGCCCCAGCATTTT; j_call: TRBJ1-5; d_call: TRBD1; v_call: TRBV6-1; clone_size: few
cdr3_aa: CASSRDQLNTGELFF; cdr3_nt: TGCGCCAGCAGCAGGGACCAACTGAACACCGGGGAGCTGTTTTTT; j_call: TRBJ2-2; d_call: .; v_call: TRBV5-1; clone_size: .
cdr3_aa: CASTGGMNTEAFF; cdr3_nt: TGTGCCAGCACAGGGGGCATGAACACTGAAGCTTTCTTT; j_call: TRBJ1-1; d_call: TRBD1; v_call: TRBV2; clone_size: many
cdr3_aa: CASSYLGVSRGEQYF; cdr3_nt: TGTGCCAGCAGTTACCTCGGGGTGTCACGGGGCGAGCAGTACTTC; j_call: TRBJ2-7; d_call: .; v_call: TRBV6-5; clone_size: .
cdr3_aa: CSASGGYDQPQHF; cdr3_nt: TGCAGTGCTAGCGGGGGGTACGATCAGCCCCAGCATTTT; j_call: TRBJ1-5; d_call: .; v_call: TRBV20-1; clone_size: few
cdr3_aa: CASSSLGLATETQHF; cdr3_nt: TGTGCCAGCAGCTCGTTAGGACTGGCCACGGAGACCCAGCATTTT; j_call: TRBJ1-5; d_call: .; v_call: TRBV7-9; clone_size: .
cdr3_aa: CSVKGTGDNEKLFF; cdr3_nt: TGCAGCGTCAAAGGCACAGGCGATAATGAAAAACTGTTTTTT; j_call: TRBJ1-4; d_call: .; v_call: TRBV29-1; clone_size: .
cdr3_aa: CASSEPPGQGTPLHF; cdr3_nt: TGTGCCAGCAGTGAACCCCCGGGACAGGGAACACCCCTCCACTTT; j_call: TRBJ1-6; d_call: TRBD1; v_call: TRBV2; clone_size: .
cdr3_aa: CASNDRVQGYTF; cdr3_nt: TGTGCCAGCAACGACAGGGTTCAGGGCTACACCTTC; j_call: TRBJ1-2; d_call: TRBD1; v_call: TRBV2; clone_size: many
cdr3_aa: CSVVVQGYEAFF; cdr3_nt: TGCAGCGTTGTTGTACAGGGCTATGAAGCTTTCTTT; j_call: TRBJ1-1; d_call: .; v_call: TRBV29-1; clone_size: many
cdr3_aa: CASRRTGQNEQYF; cdr3_nt: TGTGCCAGCAGACGAACAGGGCAAAACGAGCAGTACTTC; j_call: TRBJ2-7; d_call: .; v_call: TRBV7-9; clone_size: .
cdr3_aa: CSANRVEQYF; cdr3_nt: TGCAGTGCTAACAGGGTCGAGCAGTACTTC; j_call: TRBJ2-7; d_call: .; v_call: TRBV20-1; clone_size: many
cdr3_aa: CSVEKFRDRSSYEQYF; cdr3_nt: TGCAGCGTTGAAAAATTCCGGGACAGAAGCTCCTACGAGCAGTACTTC; j_call: TRBJ2-7; d_call: TRBD1; v_call: TRBV29-1; clone_size: many
cdr3_aa: CATSTEDDYGYTIYF; cdr3_nt: TGTGCCACCAGCACGGAAGACGACTATGGCTACACCATATATTTT; j_call: TRBJ1-3; d_call: .; v_call: TRBV15; clone_size: .